The entry below describes one TCR beta chain. The sample belongs to a study of blood T cell repertoires in COVID-19. At the level of the study: Collection of acute and convalescent COVID-19 samples took place in the United States, Italy and Spain. PBMCs, B-cell-depleted T cells, or T cells provided the cDNA or gDNA that made up the material.

Authors' analysis steps: Counts of nucleated cells, estimated from reference gene primer amplification, were obtained. Using immunoSEQ multiplex PCR, the repertoire was profiled, and TCRdb retains in-frame clones only, with some absent. The DNA gave D and trimming, while V, J and clone size come from that table. The sample consists of 130,000 or so clones, roughly four fifths of them appearing once. The CDR3 sequence is 16 residues long. This rearrangement joins TRBV21-1 to TRBJ2-1; the table's D gene call, TRBD2, was not cross checked with the DNA. TRBV21-1 is designated a pseudogene. This clonotype originated in a woman in her 70s with acute or convalescent COVID-19. The sequenced sample consisted of peripheral blood. CDR3 DNA: TGTGCCAGCAGAACCATACTAGCGGGGGGGCCCCATGAGCAGTTCTTC. Its protein product is CASRTILAGGPHEQFF.